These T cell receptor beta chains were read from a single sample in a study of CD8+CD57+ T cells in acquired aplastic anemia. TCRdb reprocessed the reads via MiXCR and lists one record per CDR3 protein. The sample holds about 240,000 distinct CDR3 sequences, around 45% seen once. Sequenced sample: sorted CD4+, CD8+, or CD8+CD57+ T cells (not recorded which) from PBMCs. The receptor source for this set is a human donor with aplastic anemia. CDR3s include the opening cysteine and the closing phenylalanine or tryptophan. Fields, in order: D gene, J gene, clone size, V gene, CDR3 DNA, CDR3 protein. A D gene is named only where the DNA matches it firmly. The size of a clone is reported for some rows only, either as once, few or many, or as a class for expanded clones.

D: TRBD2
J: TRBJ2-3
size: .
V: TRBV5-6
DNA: TGTGCCAGCAGGGTCACTAGCGGGAGTGGAGGTACGCAGTATTTT
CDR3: CASRVTSGSGGTQYF

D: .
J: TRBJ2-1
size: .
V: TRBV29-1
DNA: TGCAGCGTTGATGGGCAGCCCCCCAATGAGCAGTTCTTC
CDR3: CSVDGQPPNEQFF

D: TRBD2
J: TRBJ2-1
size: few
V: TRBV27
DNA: TGTGCCAGCAGGGTGGGGGGGGACAATGAGCAGTTCTTC
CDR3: CASRVGGDNEQFF

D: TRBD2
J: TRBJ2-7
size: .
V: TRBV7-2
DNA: TGTGCCAGCAGCCCCCCGGGGGGGGAGATCTACGAGCAGTACTTC
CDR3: CASSPPGGEIYEQYF

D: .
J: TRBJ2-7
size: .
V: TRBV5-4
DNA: TGTGCCAGCAGCTATCTAACCTACGAGCAGTACTTC
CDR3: CASSYLTYEQYF

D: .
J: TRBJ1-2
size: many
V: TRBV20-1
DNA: TGCAGTGCTAGGCCGGCGGATTATGGCTATGGCTACACCTTC
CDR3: CSARPADYGYGYTF

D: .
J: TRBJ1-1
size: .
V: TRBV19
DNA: TGTGCCAGTAGTATAGACACGAACACTGAAGCTTTCTTT
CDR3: CASSIDTNTEAFF

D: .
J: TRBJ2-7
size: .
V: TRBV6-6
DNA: TGTGCCAGCAGTTACCCAGTTACAGCCTCATCCTACGAGCAGTACTTC
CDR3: CASSYPVTASSYEQYF

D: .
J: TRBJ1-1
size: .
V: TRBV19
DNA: TGTGCCAGTAGTGTAGGTCGGGGGGGTGAAGCTTTCTTT
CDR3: CASSVGRGGEAFF

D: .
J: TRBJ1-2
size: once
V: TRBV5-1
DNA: TGCGCCAGCAGGGCTGGGGCAGGGACAAACTATGGCTACACCTTC
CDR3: CASRAGAGTNYGYTF

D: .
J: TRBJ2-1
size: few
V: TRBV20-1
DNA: TGCAGTGCTAAGATGACGAAGCGGGCGCCCCTGTACATTGAGCAGTTCTTC
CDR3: CSAKMTKRAPLYIEQFF

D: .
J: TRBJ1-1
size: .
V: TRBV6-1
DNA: TGTGCCAGCAATGTAGAACGGGGGGCAAGCATGAACACTGAAGCTTTCTTT
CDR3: CASNVERGASMNTEAFF

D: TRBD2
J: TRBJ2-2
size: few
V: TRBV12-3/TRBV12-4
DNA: TGTGCCAGCAGCCAACCCACTAGCGGGAGGATTGGGGAGCTGTTTTTT
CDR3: CASSQPTSGRIGELFF

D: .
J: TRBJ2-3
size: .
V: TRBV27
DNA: TGTGCCAGCAGTCAGGGGACCTTGTGGGATACGCAGTATTTT
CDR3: CASSQGTLWDTQYF

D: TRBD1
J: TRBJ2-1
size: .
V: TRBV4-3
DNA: TGCGCCAGCAGCCAAGACGGGGACAGGGGACACAATGAGCAGTTCTTC
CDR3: CASSQDGDRGHNEQFF

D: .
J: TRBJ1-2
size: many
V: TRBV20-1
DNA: TGCAGTGCTAGGGACGGCGGAGGGAACTATGGCTACACCTTC
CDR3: CSARDGGGNYGYTF

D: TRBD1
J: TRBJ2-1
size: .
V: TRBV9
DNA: TGTGCCAGCAGTAAAACAGGGGGTAATGAGTTCTTC
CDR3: CASSKTGGNEFF

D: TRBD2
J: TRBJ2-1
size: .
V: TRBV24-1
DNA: TGTGCCACCAGTGTGGGAGCGGGGGGCCTCAATGAGCAGTTCTTC
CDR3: CATSVGAGGLNEQFF

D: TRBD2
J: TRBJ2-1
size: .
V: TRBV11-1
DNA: TGTGCCAGCGGCACCCGTGCAGGAACTAGCGGCAATGAGCAGTTCTTC
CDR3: CASGTRAGTSGNEQFF

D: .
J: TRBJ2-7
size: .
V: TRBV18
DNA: TGTGCCAGCTCACCAGAGGGACCAAGGCACGAGCGGTACTTC
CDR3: CASSPEGPRHERYF

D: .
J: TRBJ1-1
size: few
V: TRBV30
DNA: TGTGCCTGGATGGGAAGTTACAATACAGCTTTCTTT
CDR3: CAWMGSYNTAFF

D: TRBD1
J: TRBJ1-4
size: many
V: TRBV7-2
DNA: TGTGCCAGCACCTTCGTCGGACAGGTTAATGAAAAACTGTTTTTT
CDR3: CASTFVGQVNEKLFF

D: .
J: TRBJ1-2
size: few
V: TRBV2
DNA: TGTGCCAGCAGCGGAGGGAACTATGGCTACACCTTC
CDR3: CASSGGNYGYTF

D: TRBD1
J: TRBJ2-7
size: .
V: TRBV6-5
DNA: TGTGCCAGCAGTACCCGGACAGGGGGGGGGTACGAGCAGTACTTC
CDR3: CASSTRTGGGYEQYF

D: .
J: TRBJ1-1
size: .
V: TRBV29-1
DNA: TGCAGCGTTCTGCCGGGGAACACTGAAGCTTTCTTT
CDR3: CSVLPGNTEAFF

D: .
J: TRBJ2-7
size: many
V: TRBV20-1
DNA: TGCAGTGCTAGCTCCAGGGGAATCTCCTACGAGCAGTACTTC
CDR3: CSASSRGISYEQYF

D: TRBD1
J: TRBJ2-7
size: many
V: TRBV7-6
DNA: TGTGCCAGCAGCCCGGGGGACAGGGCAGCAAACGAGCAGTACTTC
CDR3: CASSPGDRAANEQYF

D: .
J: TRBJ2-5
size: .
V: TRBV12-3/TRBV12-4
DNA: TGTGCCAGCAGTTCCGAGGGTATCAATCAGCCCCAGTACTTC
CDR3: CASSSEGINQPQYF

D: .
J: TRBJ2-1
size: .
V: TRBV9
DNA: TGTGCCAGCAGCGGTGGACAGTTCTTC
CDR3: CASSGGQFF

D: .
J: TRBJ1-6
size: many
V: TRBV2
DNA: TGTGCCAGCAGGCGCCCGGGACAAAGTAATTCACCCCTCCACTTT
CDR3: CASRRPGQSNSPLHF

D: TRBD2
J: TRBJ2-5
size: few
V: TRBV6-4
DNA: TGTGCCAGCAGTGAACTAGCGGGGCAGCCCCCGATCATGCGTGCTGCTGGCACAGAGACCCAGTACTTC
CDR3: CASSELAGQPPIMRAAGTETQYF

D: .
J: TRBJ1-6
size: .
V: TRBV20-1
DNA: TGCAGTGCCCTCGAAACAGGGAATTCACCCCTCCACTTT
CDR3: CSALETGNSPLHF

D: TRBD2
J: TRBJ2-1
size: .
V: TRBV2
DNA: TGTGCCAGCAATCCTGCGGGGGGGACGGGTAATGAGCAGTTCTTC
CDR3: CASNPAGGTGNEQFF

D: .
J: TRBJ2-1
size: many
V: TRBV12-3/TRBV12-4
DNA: TGTGCCAGCAGGACGAACAATGAGCAGTTCTTC
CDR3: CASRTNNEQFF

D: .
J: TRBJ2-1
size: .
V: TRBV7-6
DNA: TGTGCCAGCAGCTTAGTCTCAGGGCGGAACAATGAGCAGTTCTTC
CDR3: CASSLVSGRNNEQFF

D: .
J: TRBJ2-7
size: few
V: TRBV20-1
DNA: TGCAGTGCTAGAGGACTTAGTAGAGACACAGCCTACGAGCAGTACTTC
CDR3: CSARGLSRDTAYEQYF

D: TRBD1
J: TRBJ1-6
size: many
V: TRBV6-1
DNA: TGTGCCAGCAGTGCCCGGACAGGGGAGGCATCACCCCTCCACTTT
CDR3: CASSARTGEASPLHF

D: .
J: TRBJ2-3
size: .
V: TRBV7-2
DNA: TGTGCCAGCAGCTTAAGTTGGGACGGAACGCAGTATTTT
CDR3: CASSLSWDGTQYF

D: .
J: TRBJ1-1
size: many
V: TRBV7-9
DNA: TGTGCCAGCAGCTTGGGGGGTGCTGAAGCTTTCTTT
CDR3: CASSLGGAEAFF

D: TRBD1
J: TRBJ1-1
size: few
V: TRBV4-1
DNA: TGCGCCAGCAGCCAAGAAGACAGGGCGAACACTGAAGCTTTCTTT
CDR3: CASSQEDRANTEAFF

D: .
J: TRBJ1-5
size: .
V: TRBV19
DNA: TGTGCCAGTAGTGATAGAGAGGGACCCTTGTGGCATGGCAATCAGCCCCAGCATTTT
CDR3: CASSDREGPLWHGNQPQHF

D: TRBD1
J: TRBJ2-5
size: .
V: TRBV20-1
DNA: TGCAGTGCCGATTGGACAGGGGGAGAGACCCAGTACTTC
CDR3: CSADWTGGETQYF

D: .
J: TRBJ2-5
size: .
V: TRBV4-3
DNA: TGCGCCAGCAGCATGGGATGGGGACAGACCCAGTACTTC
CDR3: CASSMGWGQTQYF

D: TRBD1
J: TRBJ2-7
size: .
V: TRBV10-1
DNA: TGCGCCAGCAGAACCATAGGACAGGGTCGGCGCGAGCAGTACTTC
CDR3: CASRTIGQGRREQYF

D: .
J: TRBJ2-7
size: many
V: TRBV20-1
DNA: TGCAGTGCTAGACCCGGCGGACGGAACGGCTCCTACGAGCAGTACTTC
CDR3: CSARPGGRNGSYEQYF

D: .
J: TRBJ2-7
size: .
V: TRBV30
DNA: TGTGCCTGGAAAGATCCAGGTGCTTGGCAGTACTTC
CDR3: CAWKDPGAWQYF

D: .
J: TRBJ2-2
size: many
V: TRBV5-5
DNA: TGTGCCAGCAGCTTGGGGAGCCCCGGGGAGCTGTTTTTT
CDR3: CASSLGSPGELFF

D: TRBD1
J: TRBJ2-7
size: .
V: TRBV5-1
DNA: TGCGCCAGCAGCTTGTTTGGGGGACAGGCCTACGAGCAGTACTTC
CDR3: CASSLFGGQAYEQYF

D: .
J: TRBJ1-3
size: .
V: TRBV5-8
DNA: TGTGCCAGCAGCTTGGGTAGTCCTGGAAACACCATATATTTT
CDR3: CASSLGSPGNTIYF

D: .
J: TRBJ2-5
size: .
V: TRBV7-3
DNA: TGTGCCAGCAGCGTAGCAAGGTCGGAGACCCAGTACTTC
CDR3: CASSVARSETQYF

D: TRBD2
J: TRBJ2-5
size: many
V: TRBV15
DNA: TGTGCCACCAGCAGTGTAATAGCGGGGGTCCAAGAGACCCAGTACTTC
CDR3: CATSSVIAGVQETQYF

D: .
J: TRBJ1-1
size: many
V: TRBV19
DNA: TGTGCCAGTAGTATAACAAAGAACACTGAAGCTTTCTTT
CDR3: CASSITKNTEAFF

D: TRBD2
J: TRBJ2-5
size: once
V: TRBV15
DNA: TGTGCCACCAGCAGATCCGGGGGGGGAGAGACCCAGTACTTC
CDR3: CATSRSGGGETQYF

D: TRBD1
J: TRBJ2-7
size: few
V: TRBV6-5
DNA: TGTGCCAGCAGTTACGTCGGGACAGGAGACTACGAGCAGTACTTC
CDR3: CASSYVGTGDYEQYF

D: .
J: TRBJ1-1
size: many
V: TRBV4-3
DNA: TGCGCCAGCAGCCAAGATATTGGGGGGAGCACTGAAGCTTTCTTT
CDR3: CASSQDIGGSTEAFF